This TCR beta chain was sequenced in a study of lymphopenia after photon versus proton radiotherapy. As concerns this clone: Antigen specificity is unknown.

Notes on the study in general: Post-nadir TCR diversity decline inversely tracked overall survival among those who died. Only patients who died were analyzed for survival; proton advantage is unproven.

Using immunoSEQ multiplex PCR, the repertoire was profiled, and TCRdb retains in-frame clones only, with some absent. The sample records more than 45,000 clones, 80% to 95% being singletons. Germline V gene lookup returns CDR1 SNHLY and CDR2 FYNNEI. This CDR3 spans 16 amino acids. Trimming cost V 1 base and J 1 base, with 11 bases left between them. The sequence was collected from a woman aged 40 to 49 with cholangiocarcinoma. V is TRBV2 and J is TRBJ1-3; tentative D call: TRBD1 (5 bases). The input for sequencing was peripheral blood, taken from a patient treated with photon-based radiotherapy. This CDR3 reads CASSEGPTVSGNTIYF. CDR3 DNA: TGTGCCAGCAGTGAAGGTCCGACAGTATCTGGAAACACCATATATTTT.